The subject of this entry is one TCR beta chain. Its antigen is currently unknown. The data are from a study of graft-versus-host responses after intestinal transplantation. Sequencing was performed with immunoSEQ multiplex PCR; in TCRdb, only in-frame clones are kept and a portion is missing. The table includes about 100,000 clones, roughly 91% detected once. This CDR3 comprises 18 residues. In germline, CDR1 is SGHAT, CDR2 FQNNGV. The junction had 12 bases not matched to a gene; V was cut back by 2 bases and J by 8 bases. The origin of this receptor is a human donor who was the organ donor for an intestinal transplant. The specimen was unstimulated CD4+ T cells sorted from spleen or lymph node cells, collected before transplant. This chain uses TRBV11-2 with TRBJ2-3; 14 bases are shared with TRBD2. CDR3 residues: CASSLLVTSGGAAGTQYF. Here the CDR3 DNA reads TGTGCCAGCAGCTTACTGGTGACTAGCGGGGGGGCAGCGGGTACGCAGTATTTT.